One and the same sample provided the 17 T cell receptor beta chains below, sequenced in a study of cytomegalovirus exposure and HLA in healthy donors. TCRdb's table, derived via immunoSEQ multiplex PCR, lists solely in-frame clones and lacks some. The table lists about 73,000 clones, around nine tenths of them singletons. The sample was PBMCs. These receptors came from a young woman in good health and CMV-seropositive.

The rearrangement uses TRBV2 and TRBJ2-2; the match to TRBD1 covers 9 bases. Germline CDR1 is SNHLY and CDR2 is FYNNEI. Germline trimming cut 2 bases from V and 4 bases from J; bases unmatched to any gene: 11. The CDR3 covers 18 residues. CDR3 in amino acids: CASSEISTGGSFTGELFF. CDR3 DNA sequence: TGTGCCAGCAGTGAAATATCGACAGGGGGTTCCTTCACCGGGGAGCTGTTTTTT.

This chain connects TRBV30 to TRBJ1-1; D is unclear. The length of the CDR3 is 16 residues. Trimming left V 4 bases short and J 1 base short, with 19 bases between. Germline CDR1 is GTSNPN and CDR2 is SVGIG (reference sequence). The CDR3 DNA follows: TGTGCCTGGACCCCATTAAATTCGTACTCGAACACTGAAGCTTTCTTT. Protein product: CAWTPLNSYSNTEAFF.

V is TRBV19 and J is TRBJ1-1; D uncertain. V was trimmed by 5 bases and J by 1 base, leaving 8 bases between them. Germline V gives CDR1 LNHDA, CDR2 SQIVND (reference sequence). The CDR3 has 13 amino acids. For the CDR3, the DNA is TGTGCCAGTAGTTCCCCAGAGAACACTGAAGCTTTCTTT. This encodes CASSSPENTEAFF.

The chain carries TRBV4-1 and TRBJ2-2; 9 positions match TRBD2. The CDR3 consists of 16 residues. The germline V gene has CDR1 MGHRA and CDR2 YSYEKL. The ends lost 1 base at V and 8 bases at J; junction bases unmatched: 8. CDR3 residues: CASSQVSGGPFGELFF. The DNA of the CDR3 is TGCGCCAGCAGCCAAGTCAGCGGGGGGCCTTTTGGGGAGCTGTTTTTT.

The CDR3 protein is CAWSARGLVVNEQFF. The CDR3 region has the DNA TGTGCCTGGAGTGCGAGAGGGTTGGTCGTCAATGAGCAGTTCTTC. J is TRBJ2-1 and V is TRBV30; D is perhaps TRBD2 (5 bases). The ends were cut back, 1 base at V and 6 bases at J, with 16 bases in the middle. The CDR3 contains 15 residues. CDR1 and CDR2 from the germline V gene are GTSNPN and SVGIG (reference sequence). The full variable domain, with the rest looked up from reference TRBV30 and TRBJ2-1, is SQTIHQWPATLVQPVGSPLSLECTVEGTSNPNLYWYRQAAGRGLQLLFYSVGIGQISSEVPQNLSASRPQDRQFILSSKKLLLSDSGFYLCAWSARGLVVNEQFFGPGTRLTVL.

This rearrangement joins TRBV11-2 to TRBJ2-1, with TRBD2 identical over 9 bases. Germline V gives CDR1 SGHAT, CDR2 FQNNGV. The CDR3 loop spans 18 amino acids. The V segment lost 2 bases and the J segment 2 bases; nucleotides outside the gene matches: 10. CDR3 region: CASSLKGLAGSPYNEQFF. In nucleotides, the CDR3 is TGTGCCAGCAGCTTAAAGGGCCTAGCGGGGAGTCCCTACAATGAGCAGTTCTTC.

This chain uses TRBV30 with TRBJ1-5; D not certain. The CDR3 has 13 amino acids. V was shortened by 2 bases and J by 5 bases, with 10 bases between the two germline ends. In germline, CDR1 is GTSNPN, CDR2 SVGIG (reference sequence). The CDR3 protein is CAWSSRGDQPQHF. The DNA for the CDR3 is TGTGCCTGGAGTTCCCGGGGTGATCAGCCCCAGCATTTT.

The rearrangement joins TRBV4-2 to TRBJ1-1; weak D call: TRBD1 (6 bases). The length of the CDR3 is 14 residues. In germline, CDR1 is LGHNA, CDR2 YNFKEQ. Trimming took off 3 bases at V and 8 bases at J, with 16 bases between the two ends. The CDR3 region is CASSQGSGGEEAFF. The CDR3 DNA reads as TGTGCCAGCAGCCAGGGTTCGGGGGGCGAGGAAGCTTTCTTT.

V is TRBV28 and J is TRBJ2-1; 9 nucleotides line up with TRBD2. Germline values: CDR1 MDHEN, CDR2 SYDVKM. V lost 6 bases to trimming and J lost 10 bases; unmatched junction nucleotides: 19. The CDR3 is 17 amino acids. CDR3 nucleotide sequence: TGTGCCAGCAGCCCCGGAGGCTTAGCGGGAGATTTTCGGGAGCAGTTCTTC. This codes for CASSPGGLAGDFREQFF. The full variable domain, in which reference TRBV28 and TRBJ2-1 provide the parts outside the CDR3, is DVKVTQSSRYLVKRTGEKVFLECVQDMDHENMFWYRQDPGLGLRLIYFSYDVKMKEKGDIPEGYSVSREKKERFSLILESASTNQTSMYLCASSPGGLAGDFREQFFGPGTRLTVL.

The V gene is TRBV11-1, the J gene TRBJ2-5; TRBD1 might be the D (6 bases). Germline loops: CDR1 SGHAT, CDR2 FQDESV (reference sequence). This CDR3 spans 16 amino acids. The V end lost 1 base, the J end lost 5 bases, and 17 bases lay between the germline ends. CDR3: CASSLGTRQVLETQYF. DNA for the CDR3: TGTGCCAGCAGCTTAGGGACCCGACAGGTTCTGGAGACCCAGTACTTC.

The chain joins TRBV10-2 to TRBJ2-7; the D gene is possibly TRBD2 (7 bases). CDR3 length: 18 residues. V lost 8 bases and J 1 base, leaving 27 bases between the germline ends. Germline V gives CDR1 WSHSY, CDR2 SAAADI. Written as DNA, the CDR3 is TGCGCCAGCCGAGGACAGATGGACCCCCGCGGGAGTTCCTACGAGCAGTACTTC. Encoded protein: CASRGQMDPRGSSYEQYF.

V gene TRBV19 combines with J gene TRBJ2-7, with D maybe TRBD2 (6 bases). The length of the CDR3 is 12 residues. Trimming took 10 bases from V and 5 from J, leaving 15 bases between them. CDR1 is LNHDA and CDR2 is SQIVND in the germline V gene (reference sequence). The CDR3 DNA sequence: TGTGCCACCGGGGGTAGCCTGGACGAGCAGTACTTC. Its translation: CATGGSLDEQYF.

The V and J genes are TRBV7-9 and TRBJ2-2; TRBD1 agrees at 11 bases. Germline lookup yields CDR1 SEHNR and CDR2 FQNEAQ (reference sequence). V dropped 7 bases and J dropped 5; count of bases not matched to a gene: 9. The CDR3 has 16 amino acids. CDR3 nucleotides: TGTGCCAGCACTACTGCCGGGACAGGGGGGACCGGGGAGCTGTTTTTT. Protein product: CASTTAGTGGTGELFF.

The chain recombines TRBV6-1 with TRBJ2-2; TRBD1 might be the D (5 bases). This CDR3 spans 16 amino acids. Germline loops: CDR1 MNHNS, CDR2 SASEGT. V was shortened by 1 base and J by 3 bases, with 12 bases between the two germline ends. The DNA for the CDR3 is TGTGCCAGCAGTGAAGTACAGGCTCGCGACACCGGGGAGCTGTTTTTT. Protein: CASSEVQARDTGELFF.

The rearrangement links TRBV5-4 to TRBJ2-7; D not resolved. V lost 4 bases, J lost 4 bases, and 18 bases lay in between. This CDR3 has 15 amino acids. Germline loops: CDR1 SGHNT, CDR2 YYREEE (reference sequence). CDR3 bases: TGTGCCAGCAGCGACGGGTCAGATCCGACTTACGAGCAGTACTTC. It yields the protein CASSDGSDPTYEQYF.

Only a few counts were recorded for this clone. As DNA, the CDR3 is TGTGCCAGCAGCAGGGGTCGAGCCTACGAGCAGTACTTC. Translating it yields CASSRGRAYEQYF. V and J are TRBV2 and TRBJ2-7; a weak D match, TRBD1 (6 bases). Trimming removed 6 bases at V and 2 bases at J, with 11 bases between. CDR3 length equals 13 residues. Germline V lookup: CDR1 SNHLY, CDR2 FYNNEI.

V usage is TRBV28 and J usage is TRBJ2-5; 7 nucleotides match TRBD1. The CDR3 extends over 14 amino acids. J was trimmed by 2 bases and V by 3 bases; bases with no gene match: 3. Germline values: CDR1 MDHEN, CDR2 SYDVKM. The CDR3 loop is CASSFDRVQETQYF. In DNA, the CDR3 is TGTGCCAGCAGTTTCGACAGGGTTCAAGAGACCCAGTACTTC.